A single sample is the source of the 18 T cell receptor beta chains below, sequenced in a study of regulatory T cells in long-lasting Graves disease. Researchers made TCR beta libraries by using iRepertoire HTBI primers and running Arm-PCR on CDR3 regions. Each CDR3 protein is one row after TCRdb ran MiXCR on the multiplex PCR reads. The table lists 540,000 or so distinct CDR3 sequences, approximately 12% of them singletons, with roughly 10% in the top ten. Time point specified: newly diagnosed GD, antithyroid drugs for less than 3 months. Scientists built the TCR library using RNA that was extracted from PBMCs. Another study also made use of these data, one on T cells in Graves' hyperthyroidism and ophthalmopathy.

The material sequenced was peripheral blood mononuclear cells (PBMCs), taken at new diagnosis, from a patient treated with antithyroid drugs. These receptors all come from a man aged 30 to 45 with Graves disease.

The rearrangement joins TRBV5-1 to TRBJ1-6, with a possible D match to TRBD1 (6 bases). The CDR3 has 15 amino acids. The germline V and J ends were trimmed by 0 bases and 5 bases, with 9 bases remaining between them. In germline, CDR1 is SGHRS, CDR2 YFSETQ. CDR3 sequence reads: CASSLEGGHNSPLHF. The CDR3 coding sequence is TGCGCCAGCAGCTTGGAAGGGGGTCATAATTCACCCCTCCACTTT.

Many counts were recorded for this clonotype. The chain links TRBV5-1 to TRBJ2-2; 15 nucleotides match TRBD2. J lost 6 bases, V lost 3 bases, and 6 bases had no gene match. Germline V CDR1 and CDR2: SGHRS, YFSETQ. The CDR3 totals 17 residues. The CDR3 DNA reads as TGCGCCAGCAGCTCTGGACTAGCGGGAGGGCCCGCCGGGGAGCTGTTTTTT. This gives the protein CASSSGLAGGPAGELFF.

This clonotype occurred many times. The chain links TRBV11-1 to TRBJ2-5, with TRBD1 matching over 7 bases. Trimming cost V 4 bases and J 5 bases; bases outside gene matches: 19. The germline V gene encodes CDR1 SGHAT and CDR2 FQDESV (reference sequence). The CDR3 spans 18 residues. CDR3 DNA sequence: TGTGCCAGCAGCTCACAACTACCAGCTGGGACAGAGAAGGAGACCCAGTACTTC. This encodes CASSSQLPAGTEKETQYF.

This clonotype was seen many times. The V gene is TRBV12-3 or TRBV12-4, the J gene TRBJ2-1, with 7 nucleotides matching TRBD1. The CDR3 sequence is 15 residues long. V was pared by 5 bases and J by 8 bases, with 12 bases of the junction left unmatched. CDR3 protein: CASSATGEVIDEQFF. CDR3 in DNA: TGTGCCAGCAGTGCCACAGGGGAAGTGATCGATGAGCAGTTCTTC.

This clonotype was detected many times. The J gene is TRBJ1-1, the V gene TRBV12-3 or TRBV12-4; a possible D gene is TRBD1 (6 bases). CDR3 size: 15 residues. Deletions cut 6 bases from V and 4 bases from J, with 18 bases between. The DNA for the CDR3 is TGTGCCAGCAGAAGGGGGGGGCGGAGGTTCACTGAAGCTTTCTTT. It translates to CASRRGGRRFTEAFF.

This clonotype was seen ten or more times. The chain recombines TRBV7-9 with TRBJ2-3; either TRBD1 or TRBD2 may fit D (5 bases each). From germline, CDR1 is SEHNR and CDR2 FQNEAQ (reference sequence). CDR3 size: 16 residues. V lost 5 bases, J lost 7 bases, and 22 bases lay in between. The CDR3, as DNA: TGTGCCAGCAGCCCACCGGGGCAGGGTACGGTAAATACGCAGTATTTT. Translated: CASSPPGQGTVNTQYF.

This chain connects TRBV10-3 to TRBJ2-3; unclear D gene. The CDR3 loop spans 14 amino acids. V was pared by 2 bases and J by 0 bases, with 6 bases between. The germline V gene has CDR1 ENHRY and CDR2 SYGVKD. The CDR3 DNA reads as TGTGCCATCAGTGAGGAAGACAGCACAGATACGCAGTATTTT. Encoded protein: CAISEEDSTDTQYF.

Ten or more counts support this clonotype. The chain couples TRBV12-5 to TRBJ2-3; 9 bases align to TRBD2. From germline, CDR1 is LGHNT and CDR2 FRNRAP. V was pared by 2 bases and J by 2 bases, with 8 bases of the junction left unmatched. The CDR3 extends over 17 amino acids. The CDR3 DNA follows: TGTGCTAGTGGTTTGCCGTCTAGCGGGATAATCACAGATACGCAGTATTTT. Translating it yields CASGLPSSGIITDTQYF. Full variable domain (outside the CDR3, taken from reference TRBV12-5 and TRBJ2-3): DARVTQTPRHKVTEMGQEVTMRCQPILGHNTVFWYRQTMMQGLELLAYFRNRAPLDDSGMPKDRFSAEMPDATLATLKIQPSEPRDSAVYFCASGLPSSGIITDTQYFGPGTRLTVL.

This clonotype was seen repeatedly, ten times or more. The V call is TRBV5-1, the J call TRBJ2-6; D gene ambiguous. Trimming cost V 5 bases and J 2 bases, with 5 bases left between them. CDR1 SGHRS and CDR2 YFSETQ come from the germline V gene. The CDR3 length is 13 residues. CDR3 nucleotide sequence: TGCGCCAGCAGGACGGCTGGGGCCAACGTCCTGACTTTC. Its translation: CASRTAGANVLTF.

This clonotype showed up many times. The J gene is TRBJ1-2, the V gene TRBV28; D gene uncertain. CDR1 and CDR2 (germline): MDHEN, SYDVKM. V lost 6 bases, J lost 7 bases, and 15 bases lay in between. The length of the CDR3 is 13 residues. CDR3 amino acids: CASSQDLISGYTF. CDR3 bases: TGTGCCAGCAGCCAAGACCTGATTTCTGGCTACACCTTC.

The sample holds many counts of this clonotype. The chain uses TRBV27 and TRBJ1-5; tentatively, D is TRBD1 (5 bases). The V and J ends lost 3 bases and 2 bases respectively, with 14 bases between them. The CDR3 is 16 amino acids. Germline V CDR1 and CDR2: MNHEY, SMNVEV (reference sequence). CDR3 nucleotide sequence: TGTGCCAGCAGTTTGGGCGGGACTATAGGCAATCAGCCCCAGCATTTT. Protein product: CASSLGGTIGNQPQHF.

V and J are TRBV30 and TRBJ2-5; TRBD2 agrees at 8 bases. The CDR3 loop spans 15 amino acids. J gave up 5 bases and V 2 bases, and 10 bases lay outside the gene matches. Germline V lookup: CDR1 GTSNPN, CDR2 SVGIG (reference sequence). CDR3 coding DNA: TGTGCCTGGAGTTCTCAAGCGGGAGTCAGGGAGACCCAGTACTTC. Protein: CAWSSQAGVRETQYF.

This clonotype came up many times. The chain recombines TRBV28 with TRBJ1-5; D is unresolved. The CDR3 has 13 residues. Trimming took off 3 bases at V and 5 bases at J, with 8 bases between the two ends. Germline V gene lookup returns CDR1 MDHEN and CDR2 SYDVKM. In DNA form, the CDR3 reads TGTGCCAGCAGTTTGATCGGCGATCAGCCCCAGCATTTT. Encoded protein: CASSLIGDQPQHF.

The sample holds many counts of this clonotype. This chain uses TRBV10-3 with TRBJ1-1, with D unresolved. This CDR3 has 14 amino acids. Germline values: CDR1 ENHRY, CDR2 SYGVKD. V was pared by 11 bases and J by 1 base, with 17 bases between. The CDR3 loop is CAAQAAPTNTEAFF. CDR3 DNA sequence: TGTGCCGCCCAGGCGGCGCCGACGAACACTGAAGCTTTCTTT.

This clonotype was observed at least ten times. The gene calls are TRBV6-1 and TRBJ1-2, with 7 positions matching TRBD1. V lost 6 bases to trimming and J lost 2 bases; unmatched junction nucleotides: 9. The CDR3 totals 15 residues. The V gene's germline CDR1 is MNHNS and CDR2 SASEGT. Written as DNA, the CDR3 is TGTGCCAGCAGAAATATACAGGGGTCAAACTATGGCTACACCTTC. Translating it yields CASRNIQGSNYGYTF.

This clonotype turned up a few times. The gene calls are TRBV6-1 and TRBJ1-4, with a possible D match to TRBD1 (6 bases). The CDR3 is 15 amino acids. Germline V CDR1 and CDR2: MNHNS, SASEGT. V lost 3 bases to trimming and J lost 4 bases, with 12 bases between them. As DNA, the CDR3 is TGTGCCAGCAGTGAGACAGGCGCGCATAATGAAAAACTGTTTTTT. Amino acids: CASSETGAHNEKLFF.

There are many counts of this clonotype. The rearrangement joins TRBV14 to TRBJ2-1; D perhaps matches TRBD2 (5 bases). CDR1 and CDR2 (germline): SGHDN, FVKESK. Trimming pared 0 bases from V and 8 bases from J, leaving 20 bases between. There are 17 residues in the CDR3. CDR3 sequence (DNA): TGTGCCAGCAGCCAAGATAGAGAAGCGGACCCGCGCCATGAGCAGTTCTTC. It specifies CASSQDREADPRHEQFF.

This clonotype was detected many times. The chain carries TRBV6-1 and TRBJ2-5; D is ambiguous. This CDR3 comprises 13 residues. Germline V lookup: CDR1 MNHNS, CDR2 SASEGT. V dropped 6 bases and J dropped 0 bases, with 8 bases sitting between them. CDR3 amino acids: CASRDTNQETQYF. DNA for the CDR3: TGTGCCAGCAGAGACACGAACCAAGAGACCCAGTACTTC.